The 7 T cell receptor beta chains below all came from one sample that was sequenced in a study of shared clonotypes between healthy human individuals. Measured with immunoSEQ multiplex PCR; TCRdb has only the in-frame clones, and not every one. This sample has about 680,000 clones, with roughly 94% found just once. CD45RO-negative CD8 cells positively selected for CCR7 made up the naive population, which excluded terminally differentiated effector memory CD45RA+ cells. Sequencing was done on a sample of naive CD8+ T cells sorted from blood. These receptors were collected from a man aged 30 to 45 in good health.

The CDR3 is CAIRQGNTGELFF. CDR3 DNA sequence: TGTGCCATTCGACAGGGGAACACCGGGGAGCTGTTTTTT. The chain joins TRBV27 to TRBJ2-2; 7 nucleotides align to TRBD1. Trimming at V came to 10 bases and at J to 1 base, leaving 3 bases not matched to a gene. The CDR3 sequence is 13 residues long. Germline CDR1 MNHEY, CDR2 SMNVEV (reference sequence).

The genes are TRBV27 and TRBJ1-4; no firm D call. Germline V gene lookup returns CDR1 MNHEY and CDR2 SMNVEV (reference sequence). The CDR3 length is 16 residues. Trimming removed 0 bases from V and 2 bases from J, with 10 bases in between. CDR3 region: CASSLSASRTNEKLFF. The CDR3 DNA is TGTGCCAGCAGTTTATCGGCAAGTAGGACTAATGAAAAACTGTTTTTT.

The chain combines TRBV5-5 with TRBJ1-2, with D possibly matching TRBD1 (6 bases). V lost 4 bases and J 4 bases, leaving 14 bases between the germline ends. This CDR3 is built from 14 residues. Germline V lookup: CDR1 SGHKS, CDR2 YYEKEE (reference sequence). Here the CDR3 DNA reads TGTGCCAGCAGCATCACCGGGACACTCTATGGCTACACCTTC. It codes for CASSITGTLYGYTF.

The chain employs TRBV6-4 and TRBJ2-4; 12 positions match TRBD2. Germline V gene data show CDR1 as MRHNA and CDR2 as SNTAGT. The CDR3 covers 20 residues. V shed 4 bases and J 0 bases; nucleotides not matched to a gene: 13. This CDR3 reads CASSGDVRLAGDLAKNIQYF. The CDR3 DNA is TGTGCCAGCAGTGGGGATGTGAGACTAGCGGGGGATTTAGCCAAAAACATTCAGTACTTC.

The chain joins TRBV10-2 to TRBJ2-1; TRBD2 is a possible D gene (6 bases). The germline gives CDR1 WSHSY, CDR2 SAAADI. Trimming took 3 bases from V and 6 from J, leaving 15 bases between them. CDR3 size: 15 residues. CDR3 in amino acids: CASSDGVPSVNEQFF. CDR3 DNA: TGCGCCAGCAGTGATGGGGTGCCTAGCGTCAATGAGCAGTTCTTC.

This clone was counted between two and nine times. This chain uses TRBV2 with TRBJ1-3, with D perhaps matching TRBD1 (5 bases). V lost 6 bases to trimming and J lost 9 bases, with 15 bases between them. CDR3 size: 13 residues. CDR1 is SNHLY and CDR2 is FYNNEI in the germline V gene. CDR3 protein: CASRRDSQGTIYF. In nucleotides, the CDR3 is TGTGCCAGCAGGAGGGACTCGCAGGGCACCATATATTTT.

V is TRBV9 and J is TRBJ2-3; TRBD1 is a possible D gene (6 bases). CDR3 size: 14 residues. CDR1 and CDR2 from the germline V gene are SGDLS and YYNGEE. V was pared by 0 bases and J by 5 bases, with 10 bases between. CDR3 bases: TGTGCCAGCAGCGTAGTGGGGGCAGGAGATACGCAGTATTTT. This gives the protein CASSVVGAGDTQYF.